The clone carrying this TCR beta chain was counted a few times. Its antigen is still unknown. The data originate from a study of CD8 T cells in ankylosing spondylitis. Regarding the study as a whole: Clones that were linked to disease were CD8+ and were relatively rare in peripheral blood. Blood of patients with ankylosing spondylitis appeared to be characterized by a TCR beta motif of eight highly homologous variants.

TCRdb re-called the 5' RACE reads with MiXCR, one entry per CDR3 protein. The sample includes about 500,000 distinct CDR3 sequences, about 13% of them seen just once. The CDR3 covers 13 residues. Germline loops: CDR1 MDHEN, CDR2 SYDVKM. The V and J ends lost 5 bases and 2 bases respectively, with 10 bases between them. This sequence originates from a male donor with ankylosing spondylitis. The chain uses TRBV28 and TRBJ2-7; perhaps TRBD2 as D (6 bases). Sequencing used blood, either unsorted or a sorted T cell fraction (not recorded which). The CDR3 region is CASSVRGTYEQYV. CDR3 sequence (DNA): TGTGCCAGCAGTGTTCGGGGGACCTACGAGCAGTACGTC.